A selection of T cell receptor beta chains follows, all from one sample in a study. TCRdb used MiXCR to reprocess the 5' RACE reads, holding one entry per CDR3 protein. The sample yields about 32,000 distinct CDR3 sequences, about 24% seen once. Sequencing was carried out using memory CD4+ T cells sorted from blood. The receptors stem from a female donor with breast cancer. Both conserved end residues are part of each CDR3. A D gene is named only where the DNA matches it firmly. Only some rows state a clone size, as once, few, many or a class for expanded clones.

cdr3_nt	cdr3_aa	clone_size	v_call	j_call	d_call
TGCAGTGTAACACCCGGGACAGGGGAACAGCCCCGGCATTTT	CSVTPGTGEQPRHF	NA	TRBV20-1	TRBJ1-5	TRBD1
TGTGCCAGCAGCGTAGGCGGGGGAGGGTACAATGAGCAGTTCTTC	CASSVGGGGYNEQFF	NA	TRBV9	TRBJ2-1	TRBD2
TGTGCCAGCAGCCTTCCTAGGGAGGAGACCCAGTACTTC	CASSLPREETQYF	many	TRBV7-9	TRBJ2-5	NA
TGTGCCAGCAGCCGTACCCACAACAATGAGCAGTTCTTC	CASSRTHNNEQFF	few	TRBV12-3/TRBV12-4	TRBJ2-1	NA
TGCGCCAGCAGCCATGGACAGAGCCGCTCCTACGAGCAGTACTTC	CASSHGQSRSYEQYF	many	TRBV4-1	TRBJ2-7	NA
TGCGCCAGCAGCCTGGAGTCGGGAACAGGGTACGAGCAGTACTTC	CASSLESGTGYEQYF	NA	TRBV5-1	TRBJ2-7	NA
TGTGCCAGCAGAAGGGACGAAGACAGTGAGCAGTTCTTC	CASRRDEDSEQFF	NA	TRBV27	TRBJ2-1	NA
TGTGCCAGCAGCTTTCGGGACAGCCAGTCCTACGAGCAGTACTTC	CASSFRDSQSYEQYF	few	TRBV7-6	TRBJ2-7	TRBD1
TGTGCCAGCACCCCAGGGGTAGGCCTCTCCTACGAGCAGTACTTC	CASTPGVGLSYEQYF	NA	TRBV7-9	TRBJ2-7	NA
TGTGCCAGCAGCTCGAATCGAAAGACGGTGAACACTAAAGCTTTCTTT	CASSSNRKTVNTKAFF	NA	TRBV7-9	TRBJ1-1	NA
TGTGCCAGCAGTTACGGGCTGGGATCCTACGAGCAGTACTTC	CASSYGLGSYEQYF	NA	TRBV6-5	TRBJ2-7	NA
TGCGCCAGCAGCCCAACCGGACTCGACTCCTACGAGCAGTACTTC	CASSPTGLDSYEQYF	NA	TRBV5-1	TRBJ2-7	NA
TGTGCCAGCAGTCTCAGCACAGATACGCAGTATTTT	CASSLSTDTQYF	NA	TRBV6-2/TRBV6-3	TRBJ2-3	NA
TGTGCCAGCGACGGGCCCCTCTCCTACGAGCAGTACTTC	CASDGPLSYEQYF	few	TRBV7-2	TRBJ2-7	NA
TGTGCCAGCAGCCTGGGGACTAATCTTATGAACACTGAAGCTTTCTTT	CASSLGTNLMNTEAFF	NA	TRBV5-6	TRBJ1-1	NA
TGCGCCAGCAGCCAAGAGGCCAGTATAGTCGGGGAGCTGTTTTTT	CASSQEASIVGELFF	few	TRBV4-1	TRBJ2-2	NA
TGTGCCAGCAATGGCAGGGGGGATCACGAGCAGTACTTC	CASNGRGDHEQYF	NA	TRBV27	TRBJ2-7	NA
TGTGCCAGCAGTTTAAGGGCAGGGTATGATGGCTACACCTTC	CASSLRAGYDGYTF	NA	TRBV27	TRBJ1-2	NA
TGTGCCAGCAGCTTCGGGACAGCCGACAATGAGCAGTTCTTC	CASSFGTADNEQFF	NA	TRBV5-6	TRBJ2-1	TRBD1
TGTGCCAGCAGCCAAGGACAGGGGAACGCTAACTATGGCTACACCTTC	CASSQGQGNANYGYTF	NA	TRBV3-1	TRBJ1-2	TRBD1
TGTGCCAGCACCAGTCCAGGACTCGGATACAATGAGCAGTTCTTC	CASTSPGLGYNEQFF	NA	TRBV7-9	TRBJ2-1	NA
TGTGCCAGCAGCTACGGGACGGCCTACGAGCAGTACTTC	CASSYGTAYEQYF	NA	TRBV5-5	TRBJ2-7	NA
TGCAGCGTGGCACGGGACAGACTAGGGAATGAGCAGTTCTTC	CSVARDRLGNEQFF	NA	TRBV29-1	TRBJ2-1	NA
TGCGCCAGCAGCTTGGTCGGCTCCTCTGGGGCCAACGTCCTGACTTTC	CASSLVGSSGANVLTF	NA	TRBV5-1	TRBJ2-6	NA
TGTGCCAGCAGGGACGCCAGGGATGAGCAGTTCTTC	CASRDARDEQFF	many	TRBV27	TRBJ2-1	NA
TGTGCCAGCAGTTTCGGAGGACAGCAAGAGACCCAGTACTTC	CASSFGGQQETQYF	few	TRBV27	TRBJ2-5	NA
TGCAGTGCTAGGACCGCGGAGGGCTATGGCTACACCTTC	CSARTAEGYGYTF	many	TRBV20-1	TRBJ1-2	NA
TGTGCCAGCAGTTACGGGGCCTATAAGGAGCAGTTCTTC	CASSYGAYKEQFF	few	TRBV6-2/TRBV6-3	TRBJ2-1	NA
TGTGCCAGCAGCCCCCGGGAAGCGGGCCCGCGGTCCGATACGCAGTATTTT	CASSPREAGPRSDTQYF	many	TRBV9	TRBJ2-3	NA
TGTGCCAGCAGGGGACAGGTCGACGGAAACACCATATATTTT	CASRGQVDGNTIYF	many	TRBV27	TRBJ1-3	TRBD1